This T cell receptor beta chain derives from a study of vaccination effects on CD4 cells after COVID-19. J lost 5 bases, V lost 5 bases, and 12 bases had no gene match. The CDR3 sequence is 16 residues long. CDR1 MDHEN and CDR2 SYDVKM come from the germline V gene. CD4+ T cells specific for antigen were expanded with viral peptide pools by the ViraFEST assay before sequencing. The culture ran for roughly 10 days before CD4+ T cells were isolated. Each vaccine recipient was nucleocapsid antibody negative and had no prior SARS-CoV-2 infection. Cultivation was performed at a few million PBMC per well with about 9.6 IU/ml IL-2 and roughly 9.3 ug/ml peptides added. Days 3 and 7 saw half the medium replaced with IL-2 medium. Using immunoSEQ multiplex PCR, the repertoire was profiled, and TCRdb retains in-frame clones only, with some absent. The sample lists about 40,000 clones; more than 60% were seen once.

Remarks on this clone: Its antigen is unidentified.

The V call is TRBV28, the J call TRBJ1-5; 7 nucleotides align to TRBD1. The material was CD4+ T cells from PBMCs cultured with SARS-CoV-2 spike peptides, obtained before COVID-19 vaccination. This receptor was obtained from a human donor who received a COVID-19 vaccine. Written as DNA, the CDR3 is TGTGCCAGCAGTGGATACGGGACAGCCAACGATCAGCCCCAGCATTTT. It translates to CASSGYGTANDQPQHF.